These 12 T cell receptor beta chains came from one sample sequenced in a study of shared clonotypes between healthy human individuals. CD45RO-negative cells were positively selected for CCR7, leaving out terminally differentiated effector memory CD45RA+ cells. Assay used: immunoSEQ multiplex PCR; TCRdb lists only in-frame clones, some missing. The sample comprises around 640,000 clones, about 96% of which are singletons, and about 0.12% rests with the top ten. Sample: naive CD8+ T cells sorted from blood. Source of these receptors: a woman aged 25 to 45 in good health.

The V gene is TRBV28, the J gene TRBJ2-7, with 7 bases identical to TRBD2. Germline CDR1 reads MDHEN; CDR2 reads SYDVKM. V was pared by 5 bases and J by 4 bases, with 11 bases of the junction left unmatched. This CDR3 has 15 residues. The CDR3 sequence: CASSQPSGARYEQYF. CDR3 in DNA: TGTGCCAGCAGTCAACCGAGCGGGGCGCGGTACGAGCAGTACTTC.

The chain employs TRBV27 and TRBJ2-5; unclear D gene. This CDR3 is built from 13 residues. In germline, CDR1 is MNHEY, CDR2 SMNVEV (reference sequence). V lost 0 bases and J lost 6, with 8 bases in between. The DNA of the CDR3 is TGTGCCAGCAGTTTATCAAGGTCGAAGACCCAGTACTTC. Translating gives CASSLSRSKTQYF.

Only one count was recorded for this clone. CDR3 DNA: TGTGCCAGCGGCGCTTTTCAGGAGAGCAATCAGCCCCAGCATTTT. Protein sequence: CASGAFQESNQPQHF. The J gene is TRBJ1-5, the V gene TRBV28; no firm D call. V dropped 8 bases and J dropped 1 base, with 15 bases sitting between them. The CDR3 is made up of 15 amino acids. From germline, CDR1 is MDHEN and CDR2 SYDVKM.

The chain is built from TRBV19 and TRBJ2-2, with D tentatively TRBD2 (5 bases). The CDR3 contains 15 residues. Trimming took 7 bases from V and 0 from J, leaving 12 bases between them. The germline V gene has CDR1 LNHDA and CDR2 SQIVND (reference sequence). The CDR3: CASTPRAANTGELFF. Written as DNA, the CDR3 is TGTGCCAGTACCCCGAGGGCGGCGAACACCGGGGAGCTGTTTTTT.

The rearrangement links TRBV11-1 to TRBJ2-7, with a tentative D call TRBD1 (6 bases). The V end was cut by 2 bases, the J end by 0 bases, with 20 bases between. Germline CDR1 SGHAT, CDR2 FQDESV (reference sequence). This CDR3 is 18 amino acids long. The CDR3 DNA is TGTGCCAGCAGCTTAAGTGGGGGATGGACAGAGAACTCCTACGAGCAGTACTTC. Its protein product is CASSLSGGWTENSYEQYF.

The chain joins TRBV9 to TRBJ2-2, with 10 positions matching TRBD2. The junction had 3 bases not matched to a gene; V was cut back by 4 bases and J by 0 bases. CDR1 is SGDLS, CDR2 YYNGEE, per germline. The CDR3 is made up of 16 amino acids. CDR3 residues: CASSPGLAANTGELFF. Written as DNA, the CDR3 is TGTGCCAGCAGCCCCGGACTAGCGGCGAACACCGGGGAGCTGTTTTTT.

The gene calls are TRBV4-1 and TRBJ1-3, with 7 nucleotides matching TRBD1. The germline gives CDR1 MGHRA, CDR2 YSYEKL. The CDR3 is 16 amino acids. Trimming cost V 4 bases and J 10 bases; bases outside gene matches: 16. The CDR3 protein is CASSLRRDSDLRTIYF. CDR3 sequence (DNA): TGCGCCAGCAGCCTCCGCCGGGACAGCGACCTGAGGACCATATATTTT.

V and J are TRBV28 and TRBJ2-7; TRBD1 matches 12 bases. The CDR3 totals 14 residues. The V gene's germline CDR1 is MDHEN and CDR2 SYDVKM. Germline trimming cut 5 bases from V and 6 bases from J; bases unmatched to any gene: 5. The CDR3 sequence is CASSRRDRGREQYF. The CDR3 bases are TGTGCCAGCAGTCGCCGGGACAGGGGGCGCGAGCAGTACTTC.

V gene TRBV19 combines with J gene TRBJ2-3; 8 nucleotides align to TRBD2. Germline V lookup: CDR1 LNHDA, CDR2 SQIVND (reference sequence). With V trimmed by 7 bases and J by 4 bases, 7 bases remained unmatched. The CDR3 contains 14 residues. The CDR3 coding sequence is TGTGCCAGTACGGGGGCGGGAGGAGCAGATACGCAGTATTTT. This encodes CASTGAGGADTQYF.

V is TRBV14 and J is TRBJ2-3; TRBD2 aligns across 12 bases. This CDR3 contains 14 residues. The junction had 2 bases not matched to a gene; V was cut back by 6 bases and J by 4 bases. CDR1 SGHDN and CDR2 FVKESK come from the germline V gene. Here the CDR3 reads CASRTSGSSDTQYF. In DNA, the CDR3 is TGTGCCAGCAGGACTAGCGGGAGCTCAGATACGCAGTATTTT. Drawing the rest from reference TRBV14 and TRBJ2-3, the complete variable domain is EAGVTQFPSHSVIEKGQTVTLRCDPISGHDNLYWYRRVMGKEIKFLLHFVKESKQDESGMPNNRFLAERTGGTYSTLKVQPAELEDSGVYFCASRTSGSSDTQYFGPGTRLTVL.

In this sample, this clone turned up once. V gene TRBV2 combines with J gene TRBJ2-7; 14 nucleotides agree with TRBD2. Germline V gives CDR1 SNHLY, CDR2 FYNNEI. The CDR3 is 19 amino acids. After removal of 7 bases from V and 5 bases from J, the junction contained 19 bases not matched to a gene. CDR3 in DNA: TGTGCCAGCAATATATTAGGACTAGCGGGAGGACCTATTCCGAACGAGCAGTACTTC. This codes for CASNILGLAGGPIPNEQYF.

This chain uses TRBV5-6 with TRBJ2-7, with D perhaps matching TRBD2 (7 bases). CDR3 length equals 14 residues. The V and J ends lost 10 bases and 8 bases respectively, with 25 bases between them. The V gene's germline CDR1 is SGHDT and CDR2 YYEEEE. The CDR3 bases are TGTGCCTGCCAGCAGTCGACCCGGGGGGCTCAGCAGTACTTC. Residues: CACQQSTRGAQQYF.